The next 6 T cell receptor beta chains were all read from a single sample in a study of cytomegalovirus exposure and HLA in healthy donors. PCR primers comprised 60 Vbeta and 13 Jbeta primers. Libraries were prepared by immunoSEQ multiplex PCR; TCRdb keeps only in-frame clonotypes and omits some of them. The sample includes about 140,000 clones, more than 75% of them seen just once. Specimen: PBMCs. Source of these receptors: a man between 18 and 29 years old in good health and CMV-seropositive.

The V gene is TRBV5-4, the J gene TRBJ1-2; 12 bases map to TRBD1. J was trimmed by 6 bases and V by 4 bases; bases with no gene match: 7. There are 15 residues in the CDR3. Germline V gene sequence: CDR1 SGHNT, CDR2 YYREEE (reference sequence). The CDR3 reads CASSPRDRGLNGYTF. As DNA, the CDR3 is TGTGCCAGCAGCCCGCGGGACAGGGGGCTCAATGGCTACACCTTC.

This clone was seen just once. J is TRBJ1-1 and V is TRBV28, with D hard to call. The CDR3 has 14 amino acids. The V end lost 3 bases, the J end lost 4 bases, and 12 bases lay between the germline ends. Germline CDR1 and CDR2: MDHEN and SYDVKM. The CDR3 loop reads CASSLPPGGTEAFF. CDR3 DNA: TGTGCCAGCAGTTTGCCCCCAGGTGGCACTGAAGCTTTCTTT.

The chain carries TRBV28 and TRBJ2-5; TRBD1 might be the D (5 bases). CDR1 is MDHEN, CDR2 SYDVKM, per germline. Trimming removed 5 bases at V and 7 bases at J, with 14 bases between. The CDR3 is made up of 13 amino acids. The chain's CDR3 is CASSPLGRGTQYF. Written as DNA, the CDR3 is TGTGCCAGCAGTCCTCTGGGGCGCGGGACCCAGTACTTC.

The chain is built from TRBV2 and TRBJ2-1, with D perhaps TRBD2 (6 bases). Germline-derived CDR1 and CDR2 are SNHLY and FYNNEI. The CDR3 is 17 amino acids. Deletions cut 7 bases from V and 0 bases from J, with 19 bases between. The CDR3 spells CASTLGGASSSYNEQFF. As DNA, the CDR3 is TGTGCCAGCACCCTGGGGGGAGCCTCTAGCTCCTACAATGAGCAGTTCTTC.

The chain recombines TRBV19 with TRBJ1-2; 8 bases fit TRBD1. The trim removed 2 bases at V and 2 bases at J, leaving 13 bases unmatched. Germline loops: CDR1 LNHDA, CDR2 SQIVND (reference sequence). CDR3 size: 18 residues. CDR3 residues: CASSIREGTGYANYGYTF. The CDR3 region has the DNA TGTGCCAGTAGTATAAGAGAAGGGACAGGCTACGCGAACTATGGCTACACCTTC.

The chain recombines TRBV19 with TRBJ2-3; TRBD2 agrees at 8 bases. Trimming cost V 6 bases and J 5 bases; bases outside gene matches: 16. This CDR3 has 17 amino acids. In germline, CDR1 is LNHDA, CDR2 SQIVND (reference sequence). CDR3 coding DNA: TGTGCCAGTAGAAGCAGGACTAGCCAGGGAGAAGGAGATACGCAGTATTTT. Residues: CASRSRTSQGEGDTQYF.